This TCR beta chain was sequenced for a study of regulatory dendritic cells for organ transplantation. Repertoires were generated with immunoSEQ multiplex PCR, while TCRdb's copy carries only in-frame clones and drops some. The data show 12,000 or so clones, less than 70% seen once. Worth noting for this clone: Its antigen is still unknown.

CFSE-labeled sorted T cells met regulatory or mature dendritic cells for four to five days. CDR1 is SGHAT, CDR2 FQDESV, per germline (reference sequence). The junction had 4 bases not matched to a gene; V was cut back by 1 base and J by 1 base. CDR3 length: 16 amino acids. The sequenced material came from naive CD8+ T cells from blood cultured with dendritic cells. Documented subset: CD45RA+ naive T cells. This receptor was identified in a human donor in good health. The rearrangement links TRBV11-1 to TRBJ2-3, with 8 bases lining up with TRBD2. The CDR3 here is CASSLDRSGGTDTQYF. The DNA for the CDR3 is TGTGCCAGCAGCTTAGACCGTAGCGGGGGCACAGATACGCAGTATTTT.